This T cell receptor beta chain was captured by sequencing in a study of post-analysis software for immune sequencing data. Overall study: Disease courses included relapsing-remitting, secondary progressive and progressive-relapsing multiple sclerosis.

Study-wide findings and caveats: With TRBV5-6, TRBV5-1 and TRBV20-1 included, about five TRBV segments were more frequent in patients than in controls.

Libraries were made from TCR beta cDNA, and they carried unique molecular identifiers. One entry per CDR3 protein, called by TCRdb with MiXCR from the PCR reads. The table includes 700,000 to 800,000 distinct CDR3 sequences, 30% detected once. The CDR3 has 14 residues. Looked up from germline, CDR1 is ENHRY and CDR2 is SYGVKD. The V end lost 6 bases, the J end lost 3 bases, and 15 bases lay between the germline ends. This clonotype turned up a few times. Its specificity is unknown. Sequencing used blood. The TCR originated in a girl aged 10-17 years with multiple sclerosis. The chain links TRBV10-3 to TRBJ2-7, with D perhaps TRBD1 or TRBD2 (5 bases each). The CDR3 loop reads CAISAGTGNYEQYF. The CDR3 nucleotides are TGTGCCATCAGCGCCGGGACGGGTAACTACGAGCAGTACTTC.